This T cell receptor (beta chain) was observed in a study of PD-L1 blockade in urothelial cancer. Across the whole study: Patients had been given 0 to 3 earlier chemotherapy regimens. Counts from blood samples showed a median of roughly 140,000 T cells.

Comments on this clone: The junction does not match germline at one end; this may be a read error.

Germline CDR1 and CDR2: SNHLY and FYNNEI. This CDR3 is built from 13 residues. Time point meaning: pretreatment peripheral blood. Diagnoses among patients were locally advanced or metastatic urothelial carcinoma. Patients each gave 1 to 8 samples, pretreatment and on-treatment. The assay was immunoSEQ multiplex PCR, and TCRdb's table has in-frame clones only and misses some. The table lists more than 75,000 clones, over 80% of them singletons, with more than 2% in the top ten. Sequencing was performed on PBMCs, taken around atezolizumab (anti-PD-L1) treatment. V is TRBV2 and J is TRBJ2-5; D perhaps matches TRBD1 (6 bases). The clonotype originates from a man between 60 and 75 years old with urothelial cancer. CDR3 region: CASKGQIQEAQYF. The CDR3 DNA reads as TGTGCCAGCAAAGGACAGATACAAGAGGCCCAGTACTTC.